The TCR beta chain described here comes from a study of sequential checkpoint blockade in melanoma. As for the study in general: Arm A got nivolumab then ipilimumab; arm B the reverse, 1:1. Each arm's sequence ended with maintenance nivolumab.

General study results and limits: For nivolumab-first patients, baseline tumor clonality was associated with response.

The CDR3 has 14 residues. Germline V gives CDR1 MNHGY, CDR2 SAAAGT. V lost 6 bases to trimming and J lost 8 bases; unmatched junction nucleotides: 7. This clone occurred many times. The antigen is not known. Assay: immunoSEQ multiplex PCR; the TCRdb copy retains only in-frame clones and omits some. This sample has roughly 4,000 clones, with roughly 23% found just once. The sample's treatment: randomized to nivolumab then ipilimumab (arm A) or the reverse (arm B). No patient had prior DNA-damaging chemotherapy. This sequence joins TRBV6-8 and TRBJ2-1; 10 bases are shared with TRBD2. The source of this sequence is a human donor with melanoma. Sequencing was performed on tumor tissue (inferred from file names), taken from a patient given nivolumab and ipilimumab in sequence. The CDR3, as DNA: TGTGCCAGCAGGAAAGCGGGGGGGCCCTATGAGCAGTTCTTC. As protein: CASRKAGGPYEQFF.